This T cell receptor (beta chain) was observed in a study of shared clonotypes between healthy human individuals. Study observations and caveats: Larger estimated richness was generally seen in naive subsets than in memory subsets. Depth of sequencing was expected to influence donor clonotype sharing. Naive CD4 clonotypes overlapped across a handful of donors at roughly 4.5%.

Regarding this clone: Its matching antigen is unknown.

The CDR3 extends over 12 amino acids. CDR1 and CDR2 from the germline V gene are MNHEY and SMNVEV (reference sequence). V was trimmed by 5 bases and J by 5 bases, leaving 10 bases between them. The naive CD8 population came from CD45RO-negative cells selected for CCR7, without terminally differentiated effector memory CD45RA+ cells. Genomic DNA (from each subset) was split evenly across several immunoSEQ plates. Repertoires were generated with immunoSEQ multiplex PCR, while TCRdb's copy carries only in-frame clones and drops some. The sample yields millions of clones, 85% to 95% seen once. The sample consisted of naive CD8+ T cells from PBMCs. The clonotype originates from a man aged 18 to 29 in good health. Some clones in this sample may be carry-over from other donors' samples. The V call is TRBV27, the J call TRBJ2-7; D is perhaps TRBD1 (5 bases). The CDR3 DNA reads as TGTGCCAGCAGTCAGGACATCCACGAGCAGTACTTC. It is translated as CASSQDIHEQYF.